The 5 T cell receptor beta chains given below trace back to one sample, sequenced in a study of CD8 T cells in ankylosing spondylitis. TCRdb independently ran MiXCR on the 5' RACE reads; one entry per CDR3 protein. This table has about 750,000 distinct CDR3 sequences, 19% appearing once. No antigens are known for them. Overall study results and limits: For ankylosing spondylitis blood, a TCR beta motif of 8 or 9 highly homologous variants appeared characteristic.

The sample comprised blood, either unsorted or a sorted T cell fraction (not recorded which). The receptors stem from a male donor with ankylosing spondylitis.

This clonotype was detected only a few times. The gene calls are TRBV4-1 and TRBJ2-3, with TRBD2 identical over 7 bases. The germline gives CDR1 MGHRA, CDR2 YSYEKL. J lost 3 bases, V lost 0 bases, and 6 bases had no gene match. CDR3 length equals 16 residues. The CDR3 sequence is CASSQDLGGRTDTQYF. The CDR3, as DNA: TGCGCCAGCAGCCAAGATCTGGGGGGGAGAACAGATACGCAGTATTTT.

The genes are TRBV10-2 and TRBJ2-1; 11 bases align to TRBD2. The CDR3 consists of 14 residues. Trimming cost V 8 bases and J 7 bases; bases outside gene matches: 7. Germline V gene lookup returns CDR1 WSHSY and CDR2 SAAADI. The CDR3 nucleotides read TGCGCCAGCGCCATAGCGGGGGGGCGAAATGAGCAGTTCTTC. This encodes CASAIAGGRNEQFF.

This clonotype was detected a few times. This sequence joins TRBV7-2 and TRBJ2-3; D is tentatively TRBD1 or TRBD2 (5 bases each). There are 15 residues in the CDR3. V lost 2 bases to trimming and J lost 1 base, with 10 bases between them. Per germline, CDR1 SGHTA and CDR2 FQGNSA. In DNA form, the CDR3 reads TGTGCCAGCAGCTTACGTGGGGGACGCACAGATACGCAGTATTTT. This gives the protein CASSLRGGRTDTQYF.

A few counts support this clonotype. The chain employs TRBV29-1 and TRBJ2-2, with TRBD2 as a possible D gene (6 bases). The CDR3 has 15 amino acids. Germline loops: CDR1 SQVTM, CDR2 ANQGSEA. The V gene lost 4 bases and the J gene lost 4 bases, with 16 bases spanning the gap. CDR3 bases: TGCAGCGTTGTTATGTTTGGGGGGTCCACCGGGGAGCTGTTTTTT. This codes for CSVVMFGGSTGELFF.

This clonotype turned up a few times. V and J are TRBV29-1 and TRBJ1-1; the D is unclear. The CDR3 has 13 residues. Germline CDR1 and CDR2: SQVTM and ANQGSEA. V lost 3 bases to trimming and J lost 6 bases, with 14 bases between them. The DNA of the CDR3 is TGCAGCGTTGAGCTTTTAGATTTTCCTGAAGCTTTCTTT. It codes for CSVELLDFPEAFF.